This T cell receptor (beta chain) was sequenced for a study of vaccination and CD4 T cells after COVID-19. As for the study in general: SARS-CoV-2, HCoV-NL63, HCoV-OC43 and HCoV-229E supplied the overlapping spike peptides used to stimulate cells.

Treatment here: approximately 11-day PBMC culture with coronavirus spike peptide pools or control peptides (ViraFEST assay). Cells received half-medium changes with fresh IL-2 medium on days 3 and 7. Germline CDR1 DFQATT, CDR2 SNEGSKA (reference sequence). V lost 1 base and J 5 bases, leaving 8 bases between the germline ends. There are 12 residues in the CDR3. Sequencing of cultured CD4+ T cell DNA used the Oncomine TCR Beta short-read assay. TCRdb redid the calling of the PCR reads with MiXCR, one entry per CDR3 protein. The table has roughly 5,300 distinct CDR3 sequences, approximately 44% seen once. This clonotype is termed large (0.1 to 1%). Antigen: not known.

The V call is TRBV20-1, the J call TRBJ2-5, with unresolved D. The specimen was CD4+ T cells from blood, cultured in vitro. The source of this sequence is a human donor who had recovered from COVID-19. CDR3 DNA sequence: TGCAGTGCTAGAGGGGTCACGGAGACCCAGTACTTC. Its protein is CSARGVTETQYF.